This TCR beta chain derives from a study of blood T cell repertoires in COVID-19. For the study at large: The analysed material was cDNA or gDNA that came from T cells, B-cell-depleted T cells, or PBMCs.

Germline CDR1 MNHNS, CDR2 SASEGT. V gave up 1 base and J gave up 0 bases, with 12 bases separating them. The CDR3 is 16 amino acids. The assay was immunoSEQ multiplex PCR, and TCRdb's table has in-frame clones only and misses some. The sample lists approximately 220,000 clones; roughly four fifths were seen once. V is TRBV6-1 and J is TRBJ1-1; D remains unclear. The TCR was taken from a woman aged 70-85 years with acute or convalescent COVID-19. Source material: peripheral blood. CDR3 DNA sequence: TGTGCCAGCAGTGAAGAGGTGGGCAGGATGAACACTGAAGCTTTCTTT. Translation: CASSEEVGRMNTEAFF.